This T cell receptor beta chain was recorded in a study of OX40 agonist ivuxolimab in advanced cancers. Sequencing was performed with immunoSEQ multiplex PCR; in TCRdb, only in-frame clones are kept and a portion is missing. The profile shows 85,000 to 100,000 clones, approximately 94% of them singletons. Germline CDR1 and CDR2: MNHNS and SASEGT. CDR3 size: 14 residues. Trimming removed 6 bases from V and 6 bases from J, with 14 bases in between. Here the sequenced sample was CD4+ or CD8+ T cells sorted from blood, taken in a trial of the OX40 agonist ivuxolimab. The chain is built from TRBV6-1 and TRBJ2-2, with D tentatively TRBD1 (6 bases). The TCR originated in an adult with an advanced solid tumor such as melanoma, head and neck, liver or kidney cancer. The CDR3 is CASREVQGPGELFF. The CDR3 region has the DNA TGTGCCAGCAGGGAGGTCCAGGGGCCCGGGGAGCTGTTTTTT.